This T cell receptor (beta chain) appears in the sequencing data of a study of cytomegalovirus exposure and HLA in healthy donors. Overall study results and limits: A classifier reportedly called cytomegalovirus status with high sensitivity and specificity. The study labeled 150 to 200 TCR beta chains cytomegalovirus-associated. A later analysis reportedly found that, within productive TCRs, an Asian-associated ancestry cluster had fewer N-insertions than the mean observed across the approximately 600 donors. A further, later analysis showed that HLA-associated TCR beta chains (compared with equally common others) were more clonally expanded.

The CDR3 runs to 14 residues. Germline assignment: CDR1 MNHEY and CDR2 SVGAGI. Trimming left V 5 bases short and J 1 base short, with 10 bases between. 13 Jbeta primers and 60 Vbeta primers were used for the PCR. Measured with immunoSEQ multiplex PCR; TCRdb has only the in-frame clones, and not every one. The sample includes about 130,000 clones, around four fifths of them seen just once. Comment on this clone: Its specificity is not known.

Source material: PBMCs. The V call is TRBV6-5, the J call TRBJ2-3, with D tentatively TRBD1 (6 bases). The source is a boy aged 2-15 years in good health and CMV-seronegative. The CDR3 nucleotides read TGTGCCAGCAGTAGGGGGATGGGCACAGATACGCAGTATTTT. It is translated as CASSRGMGTDTQYF.